The 6 T cell receptor beta chains in this list originate from one sample, sequenced in a study of blood T cell repertoires in COVID-19. Data came from immunoSEQ multiplex PCR; TCRdb stores just in-frame clones and leaves some out. The sample records under 450,000 clones, more than 85% being singletons. Sequenced input: PBMCs or T cells enriched from blood (not recorded which). Receptor source: a woman aged 40 to 55 who had been exposed to COVID-19.

The chain combines TRBV24-1 with TRBJ2-1; D possibly corresponds to TRBD1 (7 bases). This CDR3 is built from 16 residues. V was clipped by 2 bases and J by 10 bases, with 20 bases between them. The germline CDR1 and CDR2 sequences are KGHDR and SFDVKD. CDR3 nucleotide sequence: TGTGCCACCAGTGATTATGGTGGAGGGGGCTCTGTGGAGCAGTTCTTC. Its translation is CATSDYGGGGSVEQFF.

The chain employs TRBV6-5 and TRBJ1-1; TRBD1 agrees at 7 bases. V lost 9 bases, J lost 0 bases, and 10 bases stayed unmatched. The CDR3 length is 15 residues. CDR1 is MNHEY, CDR2 SVGAGI, per germline. CDR3 protein: CASRHRQGVNTEAFF. In nucleotides, the CDR3 is TGTGCCAGTCGTCACCGACAGGGAGTGAACACTGAAGCTTTCTTT.

This sequence joins TRBV14 and TRBJ1-1, with D hard to call. The CDR3 extends over 14 amino acids. V lost 1 base, J lost 0 bases, and 6 bases lay in between. The V gene's germline CDR1 is SGHDN and CDR2 FVKESK. This CDR3 reads CASSQGYLNTEAFF. CDR3 sequence (DNA): TGTGCCAGCAGCCAAGGCTACTTGAACACTGAAGCTTTCTTT.

The chain recombines TRBV5-6 with TRBJ2-7; 9 positions match TRBD1. CDR1 and CDR2 from the germline V gene are SGHDT and YYEEEE. The CDR3 is 15 residues long. The junction had 9 bases not matched to a gene; V was cut back by 4 bases and J by 4 bases. CDR3 coding DNA: TGTGCCAGCAGCCTTCCGGGACAGGGACTATACGAGCAGTACTTC. Amino acids: CASSLPGQGLYEQYF.

This sequence joins TRBV6-5 and TRBJ1-1, with D perhaps TRBD1 (5 bases). The CDR3 has 14 residues. Per the germline V gene, CDR1 is MNHEY and CDR2 is SVGAGI. The V gene lost 6 bases and the J gene lost 2 bases, with 13 bases spanning the gap. The CDR3 coding sequence is TGTGCCAGCAGACGAGGGGAGGTCAACACTGAAGCTTTCTTT. It translates to CASRRGEVNTEAFF.

The V call is TRBV7-9, the J call TRBJ1-6; 8 positions match TRBD1. This CDR3 is built from 17 residues. The J segment lost 0 bases and the V segment lost 1 base, leaving 2 bases of the junction unmatched. CDR1 SEHNR and CDR2 FQNEAQ come from the germline V gene (reference sequence). For the CDR3, the DNA is TGTGCCAGCAGCTTAGGACAGGGGAGCTCCTATAATTCACCCCTCCACTTT. Translated, it gives CASSLGQGSSYNSPLHF.